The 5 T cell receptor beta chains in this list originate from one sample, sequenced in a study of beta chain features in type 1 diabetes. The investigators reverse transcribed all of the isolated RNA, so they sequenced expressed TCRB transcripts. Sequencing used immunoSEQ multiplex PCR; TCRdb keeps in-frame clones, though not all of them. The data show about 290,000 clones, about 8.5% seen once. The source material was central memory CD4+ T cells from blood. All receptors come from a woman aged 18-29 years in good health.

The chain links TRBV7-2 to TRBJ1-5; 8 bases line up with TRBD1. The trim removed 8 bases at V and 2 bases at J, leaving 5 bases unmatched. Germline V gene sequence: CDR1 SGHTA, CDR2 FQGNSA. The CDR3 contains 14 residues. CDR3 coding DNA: TGTGCCAGCGCCTCGACAGGGGGCAATCAGCCCCAGCATTTT. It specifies CASASTGGNQPQHF.

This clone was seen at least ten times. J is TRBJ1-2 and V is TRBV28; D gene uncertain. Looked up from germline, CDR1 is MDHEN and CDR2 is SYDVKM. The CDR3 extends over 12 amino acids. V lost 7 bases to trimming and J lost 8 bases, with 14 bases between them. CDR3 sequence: CASNQGLEGYTF. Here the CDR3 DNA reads TGTGCCAGCAACCAAGGCCTAGAGGGCTACACCTTC.

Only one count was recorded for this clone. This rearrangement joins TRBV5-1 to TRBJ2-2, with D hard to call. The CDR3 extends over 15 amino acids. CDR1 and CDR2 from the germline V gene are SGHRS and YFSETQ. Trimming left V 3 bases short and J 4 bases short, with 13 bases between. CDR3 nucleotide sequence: TGCGCCAGCAGCTCGGAGCCTATAAGCACCGGGGAGCTGTTTTTT. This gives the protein CASSSEPISTGELFF.

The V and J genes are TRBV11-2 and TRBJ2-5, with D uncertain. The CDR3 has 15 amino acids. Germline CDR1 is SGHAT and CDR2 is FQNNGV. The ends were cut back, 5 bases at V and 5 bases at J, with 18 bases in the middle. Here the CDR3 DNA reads TGTGCCAGCAGCCCCCTCTGGAAAAATGCGGAGACCCAGTACTTC. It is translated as CASSPLWKNAETQYF. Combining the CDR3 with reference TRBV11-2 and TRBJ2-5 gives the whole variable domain EAGVAQSPRYKIIEKRQSVAFWCNPISGHATLYWYQQILGQGPKLLIQFQNNGVVDDSQLPKDRFSAERLKGVDSTLKIQPAKLEDSAVYLCASSPLWKNAETQYFGPGTRLLVL.

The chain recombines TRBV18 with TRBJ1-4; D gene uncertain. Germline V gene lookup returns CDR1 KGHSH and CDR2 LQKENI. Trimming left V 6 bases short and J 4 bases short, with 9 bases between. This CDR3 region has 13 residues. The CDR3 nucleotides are TGTGCCAGCTCCCCAGGCAATAATGAAAAACTGTTTTTT. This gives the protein CASSPGNNEKLFF.